A single sample is the source of the 32 T cell receptor beta chains below, sequenced in a study of cytomegalovirus exposure and HLA in healthy donors. Use of 60 Vbeta and 13 Jbeta primers characterized the PCR. Produced via immunoSEQ multiplex PCR; TCRdb's table is partial and in-frame only. Its table records 85,000 to 90,000 clones. The sequencing sample was made of PBMCs. These receptors were obtained from a man aged 45 to 65 in good health and CMV-seropositive.

The chain joins TRBV18 to TRBJ1-4, with 12 bases identical to TRBD1. This CDR3 is built from 16 residues. Unmatched junction bases numbered 1, after V lost 3 bases and J lost 2 bases. The V gene's germline CDR1 is KGHSH and CDR2 LQKENI. In nucleotides, the CDR3 is TGTGCCAGCTCACCGGGACAGGGGGCGACTAATGAAAAACTGTTTTTT. Protein sequence: CASSPGQGATNEKLFF.

The chain employs TRBV7-2 and TRBJ2-7; 8 positions agree with TRBD1. With 4 bases clipped from V and 4 bases from J, the junction kept 12 bases outside the gene matches. This CDR3 is built from 16 residues. CDR1 and CDR2 (germline): SGHTA, FQGNSA. Written as DNA, the CDR3 is TGTGCCAGCAGCTCCCCCTCCGGGACAGGAGAATACGAGCAGTACTTC. It codes for CASSSPSGTGEYEQYF.

The chain joins TRBV11-2 to TRBJ2-7; 11 nucleotides line up with TRBD2. CDR1 is SGHAT and CDR2 is FQNNGV in the germline V gene. This CDR3 contains 14 residues. J was trimmed by 3 bases and V by 6 bases; bases with no gene match: 4. The CDR3 coding sequence is TGTGCCAGCAGTCGACTAGCGGGGTTCTACGAGCAGTACTTC. Amino acids: CASSRLAGFYEQYF.

The rearrangement uses TRBV30 and TRBJ1-2, with 10 bases identical to TRBD1. The CDR3 extends over 15 amino acids. Germline V lookup: CDR1 GTSNPN, CDR2 SVGIG (reference sequence). The ends lost 0 bases at V and 5 bases at J; junction bases unmatched: 6. The CDR3 bases are TGTGCCTGGAGTGTACAGGGGGGACAGGGGTATGGCTACACCTTC. Its protein is CAWSVQGGQGYGYTF.

The chain is built from TRBV25-1 and TRBJ2-1, with D perhaps matching TRBD1 (5 bases). This CDR3 is built from 13 residues. Germline V gene lookup returns CDR1 MGHDK and CDR2 SYGVNS. V was shortened by 3 bases and J by 10 bases, with 13 bases between the two germline ends. CDR3 in amino acids: CASSDSSRGEQFF. As DNA, the CDR3 is TGTGCCAGCAGTGACTCTTCTAGGGGAGAGCAGTTCTTC.

The CDR3 spells CASSQGSGGGYYGYTF. The CDR3 DNA is TGCGCCAGCAGCCAAGGTAGCGGGGGCGGATACTATGGCTACACCTTC. The rearrangement joins TRBV4-3 to TRBJ1-2, with D tentatively TRBD1 (6 bases). CDR3 length: 16 residues. Germline V gene data show CDR1 as LGHNA and CDR2 as YSLEER. V was clipped by 1 base and J by 3 bases, with 15 bases between them.

V is TRBV18 and J is TRBJ2-3, with 7 positions matching TRBD2. The V and J ends lost 0 bases and 2 bases, in that order; junction bases with no gene match: 2. Germline CDR1 and CDR2: KGHSH and LQKENI. This CDR3 contains 15 residues. The CDR3 DNA follows: TGTGCCAGCTCACCACCGGGAGGGTCCACAGATACGCAGTATTTT. Translated, it gives CASSPPGGSTDTQYF.

The genes are TRBV7-3 and TRBJ2-3; no reliable D call. Trimming took off 4 bases at V and 2 bases at J, with 10 bases between the two ends. The CDR3 runs 14 residues. Germline V lookup: CDR1 SGHTA, CDR2 FQGTGA. In nucleotides, the CDR3 is TGTGCCAGCAGCTCAGGTGGGCCCACAGATACGCAGTATTTT. It translates to CASSSGGPTDTQYF.

The rearrangement links TRBV19 to TRBJ2-2; 7 bases match TRBD2. Looked up from germline, CDR1 is LNHDA and CDR2 is SQIVND (reference sequence). The CDR3 has 16 amino acids. After removal of 6 bases from V and 6 bases from J, the junction contained 13 bases not matched to a gene. The chain's CDR3 is CASRGLDGGSAGELFF. The CDR3 nucleotides are TGTGCCAGTAGGGGGCTGGACGGGGGGAGTGCCGGGGAGCTGTTTTTT.

Regarding this clone: The germline gene is not matched at one end of the junction; a read error may be the cause. The rearrangement uses TRBV30 and TRBJ1-1, with D unclear. Germline V gives CDR1 GTSNPN, CDR2 SVGIG (reference sequence). This CDR3 is built from 15 residues. The chain's CDR3 is CAWSVSPGGGTEVFF. The CDR3, as DNA: TGTGCCTGGAGTGTATCCCCAGGAGGAGGCACTGAAGTTTTCTTT.

V gene TRBV28 combines with J gene TRBJ2-5; 9 positions match TRBD2. CDR1 is MDHEN and CDR2 is SYDVKM in the germline V gene. The CDR3 spans 13 residues. Losses at the gene ends were 6 bases for V and 5 bases for J; bases not matched to a gene: 4. The CDR3 sequence is CASSPSGVETQYF. In DNA form, the CDR3 reads TGTGCCAGCAGCCCTAGCGGGGTGGAGACCCAGTACTTC. Full variable domain (missing parts from reference TRBV28 and TRBJ2-5): DVKVTQSSRYLVKRTGEKVFLECVQDMDHENMFWYRQDPGLGLRLIYFSYDVKMKEKGDIPEGYSVSREKKERFSLILESASTNQTSMYLCASSPSGVETQYFGPGTRLLVL.

The chain uses TRBV19 and TRBJ1-1; 7 positions agree with TRBD1. CDR1 LNHDA and CDR2 SQIVND come from the germline V gene (reference sequence). Trimming removed 5 bases from V and 7 bases from J; junction bases left unmatched: 10. The CDR3 runs 14 residues. The CDR3 nucleotides are TGTGCCAGTAGTGCTTGGACAGGACGGGTTGAAGCTTTCTTT. This encodes CASSAWTGRVEAFF.

The gene calls are TRBV30 and TRBJ1-5; D is unresolved. The ends were cut back, 2 bases at V and 1 base at J, with 6 bases in the middle. Per germline, CDR1 GTSNPN and CDR2 SVGIG (reference sequence). The CDR3 contains 13 residues. The CDR3 DNA reads TGTGCCTGGAGTCCACAGAGCAATCAGCCCCAGCATTTT. This encodes CAWSPQSNQPQHF.

This rearrangement joins TRBV18 to TRBJ2-1; D is unclear. The germline gives CDR1 KGHSH, CDR2 LQKENI. Trimming removed 3 bases from V and 5 bases from J, with 8 bases in between. CDR3 length: 13 residues. CDR3 DNA sequence: TGTGCCAGCTCACCGGTAACGGACAATGAGCAGTTCTTC. Its protein is CASSPVTDNEQFF.

The chain couples TRBV7-2 to TRBJ1-4; 7 bases fit TRBD1. J was trimmed by 11 bases and V by 4 bases; bases with no gene match: 10. The CDR3 sequence is 14 residues long. Germline CDR1 reads SGHTA; CDR2 reads FQGNSA. The DNA for the CDR3 is TGTGCCAGCAGCTCCAGGGACAGCCCAGGGAAACTGTTTTTT. Translated: CASSSRDSPGKLFF.

This sequence joins TRBV9 and TRBJ1-2, with 7 bases that match TRBD1. Trimming at V came to 3 bases and at J to 4 bases, leaving 9 bases not matched to a gene. The CDR3 has 15 residues. Germline V CDR1 and CDR2: SGDLS, YYNGEE. CDR3 bases: TGTGCCAGCAGCGAGCCCCAGACAGGGCCCTATGGCTACACCTTC. It encodes CASSEPQTGPYGYTF.

J is TRBJ2-7 and V is TRBV30; D is perhaps TRBD1 (8 bases). Trimming stripped 5 bases from V and 4 bases from J, with 18 bases between. CDR3 size: 14 residues. CDR1 GTSNPN and CDR2 SVGIG come from the germline V gene (reference sequence). The CDR3 coding sequence is TGTGCCTGGGGGGGGGACAGGCTACTGTACGAGCAGTACTTC. Amino acids: CAWGGDRLLYEQYF.

The rearrangement uses TRBV4-2 and TRBJ1-1; D gene ambiguous. The CDR3 is 14 amino acids. The V end was cut by 4 bases, the J end by 0 bases, with 9 bases between. Germline V gene lookup returns CDR1 LGHNA and CDR2 YNFKEQ. CDR3 loop: CASSPASMNTEAFF. The CDR3 region has the DNA TGTGCCAGCAGCCCAGCTAGTATGAACACTGAAGCTTTCTTT.

The CDR3: CASSFQGGTDTQYF. CDR3 bases: TGTGCCAGCAGCTTCCAAGGCGGGACAGATACGCAGTATTTT. V usage is TRBV11-3 and J usage is TRBJ2-3, with D perhaps matching TRBD2 (5 bases). Trimming shortened V by 3 bases and J by 3 bases, and 10 bases separated the two germline ends. The germline V gene encodes CDR1 SGHNT and CDR2 YENEEA. The CDR3 totals 14 residues. Full variable domain (missing parts from reference TRBV11-3 and TRBJ2-3): EAGVVQSPRYKIIEKKQPVAFWCNPISGHNTLYWYLQNLGQGPELLIRYENEEAVDDSQLPKDRFSAERLKGVDSTLKIQPAELGDSAVYLCASSFQGGTDTQYFGPGTRLTVL.

V is TRBV5-5 and J is TRBJ2-2; perhaps TRBD1 as D (6 bases). V gave up 0 bases and J gave up 4 bases, with 10 bases separating them. This CDR3 is 15 amino acids long. Germline lookup yields CDR1 SGHKS and CDR2 YYEKEE (reference sequence). DNA of the CDR3: TGTGCCAGCAGCTTGGGGGGGCAGGGCACCGGGGAGCTGTTTTTT. This codes for CASSLGGQGTGELFF.

The J gene is TRBJ1-2, the V gene TRBV27; TRBD1 is a possible D gene (5 bases). V gave up 2 bases and J gave up 4 bases, with 8 bases separating them. This CDR3 spans 13 amino acids. Germline CDR1 and CDR2: MNHEY and SMNVEV (reference sequence). The CDR3 loop reads CASSLQGFYGYTF. The CDR3 DNA follows: TGTGCCAGCAGTTTACAGGGCTTCTATGGCTACACCTTC.

The gene calls are TRBV4-1 and TRBJ2-7, with TRBD2 as a possible D gene (6 bases). Trimming pared 4 bases from V and 2 bases from J, leaving 12 bases between. The CDR3 is made up of 14 amino acids. The germline V gene has CDR1 MGHRA and CDR2 YSYEKL. The CDR3 nucleotides read TGCGCCAGCAGCCCGTGGGGCGGGACCTACGAGCAGTACTTC. Protein: CASSPWGGTYEQYF.

This chain connects TRBV25-1 to TRBJ1-2; tentative D call: TRBD1 (5 bases). The ends were cut back, 5 bases at V and 4 bases at J, with 20 bases in the middle. Per the germline V gene, CDR1 is MGHDK and CDR2 is SYGVNS. The CDR3 contains 16 residues. CDR3 sequence (DNA): TGTGCCAGCAGTTATAATACGGGGGTATTCAGCTATGGCTACACCTTC. Translating it yields CASSYNTGVFSYGYTF.

The chain couples TRBV30 to TRBJ1-2, with TRBD1 as a possible D gene (5 bases). CDR1 is GTSNPN, CDR2 SVGIG, per germline (reference sequence). This CDR3 has 14 amino acids. The V and J ends lost 1 base and 3 bases respectively, with 12 bases between them. This chain's CDR3 is CAWSALTDHYGYTF. The CDR3 DNA reads TGTGCCTGGAGTGCCCTGACAGACCACTATGGCTACACCTTC.

The chain links TRBV28 to TRBJ2-3, with 7 bases identical to TRBD2. CDR1 is MDHEN, CDR2 SYDVKM, per germline. The CDR3 is 15 residues long. V trimming: 8 bases; J trimming: 2 bases; junction bases outside the gene matches: 10. The DNA of the CDR3 is TGTGCCAGCCGGGGGGAGTCGAAAAACACAGATACGCAGTATTTT. Translating gives CASRGESKNTDTQYF. Combining the CDR3 with reference TRBV28 and TRBJ2-3 gives the whole variable domain DVKVTQSSRYLVKRTGEKVFLECVQDMDHENMFWYRQDPGLGLRLIYFSYDVKMKEKGDIPEGYSVSREKKERFSLILESASTNQTSMYLCASRGESKNTDTQYFGPGTRLTVL.

The CDR3, as DNA: TGTGCCAGCGCCGGGCAGGGTAAAGGGCTGTTTTTT. Protein sequence: CASAGQGKGLFF. The chain links TRBV9 to TRBJ1-4, with D possibly TRBD1 on 5 matching bases. The V gene's germline CDR1 is SGDLS and CDR2 YYNGEE. This CDR3 has 12 amino acids. The V end lost 7 bases, the J end lost 14 bases, and 18 bases lay between the germline ends. The full variable domain, completed using reference TRBV9 and TRBJ1-4, is DSGVTQTPKHLITATGQRVTLRCSPRSGDLSVYWYQQSLDQGLQFLIQYYNGEERAKGNILERFSAQQFPDLHSELNLSSLELGDSALYFCASAGQGKGLFFGSGTQLSVL.

V is TRBV7-2 and J is TRBJ2-3; D is unclear. Germline assignment: CDR1 SGHTA and CDR2 FQGNSA. Trimming removed 5 bases at V and 2 bases at J, with 5 bases between. CDR3 length: 12 residues. CDR3 DNA sequence: TGTGCCAGCAGCAAATACACAGATACGCAGTATTTT. Its protein product is CASSKYTDTQYF.

The chain joins TRBV4-3 to TRBJ2-1; 7 nucleotides align to TRBD1. Germline assignment: CDR1 LGHNA and CDR2 YSLEER. The CDR3 runs 17 residues. The trim removed 3 bases at V and 0 bases at J, leaving 8 bases unmatched. The CDR3 loop reads CASSHPGTVSSYNEQFF. CDR3 DNA: TGCGCCAGCAGCCACCCCGGGACAGTGAGCTCCTACAATGAGCAGTTCTTC.

This rearrangement joins TRBV4-3 to TRBJ2-1; D is perhaps TRBD2 (6 bases). Germline CDR1 LGHNA, CDR2 YSLEER. The CDR3 runs to 17 residues. V was clipped by 0 bases and J by 2 bases, with 14 bases between them. DNA for the CDR3: TGCGCCAGCAGCCAAGATCTGTCCGGGAGAACCTACAATGAGCAGTTCTTC. Amino acids: CASSQDLSGRTYNEQFF.

The chain joins TRBV30 to TRBJ2-3; TRBD2 matches at 7 bases. CDR1 is GTSNPN and CDR2 is SVGIG in the germline V gene (reference sequence). The CDR3 covers 14 residues. Losses at the gene ends were 2 bases for V and 4 bases for J; bases not matched to a gene: 6. The CDR3: CAWSRGLGSDTQYF. The CDR3 coding sequence is TGTGCCTGGAGTCGAGGACTAGGATCAGATACGCAGTATTTT.

The V gene is TRBV7-9, the J gene TRBJ2-5; 10 bases align to TRBD2. Trimming took 6 bases from V and 4 from J; bases not matched to a gene: 8. The CDR3 spans 15 residues. In germline, CDR1 is SEHNR, CDR2 FQNEAQ (reference sequence). CDR3 coding DNA: TGTGCCAGCAGGAAATCGGGACTAGCGTTAGAGACCCAGTACTTC. It codes for CASRKSGLALETQYF.

The chain combines TRBV5-1 with TRBJ2-2; no firm D call. Trimming took 5 bases from V and 5 from J, leaving 10 bases between them. Germline V gene sequence: CDR1 SGHRS, CDR2 YFSETQ. The CDR3 is made up of 13 amino acids. CDR3 amino acids: CASRDQATGELFF. The CDR3 region has the DNA TGCGCCAGCAGAGATCAAGCTACCGGGGAGCTGTTTTTT.